This paragraph covers one T cell receptor beta chain sequence. Its antigen is undetermined. Unique molecular identifiers were used to barcode this TCRbeta library. MiXCR, run by TCRdb on the PCR reads, gives a single entry per CDR3 protein. The data hold over 200,000 distinct CDR3 sequences, with about a sixth observed a single time. The record originates from a study of T-cell reconstitution after alpha-beta-depleted transplantation in children. General observations from the study: In some patients, recipient T cells and intrathymic progenitors surviving conditioning explained high day-60 diversity. By one year post-transplant, T-cell counts and diversity largely arose from T cells that were newly produced. Reportedly, only several hundred clones from non-depleted graft cells drove alpha-beta T-cell counts at about two months.

The CDR3 is 16 amino acids. V was pared by 11 bases and J by 13 bases, with 32 bases between. Germline lookup yields CDR1 MNHNS and CDR2 SASEGT. This specimen consisted of PBMCs, mostly from graft donor cells, obtained 360 days after TCRalphabeta/CD19-depleted stem cell transplant. This TCR was sampled from a male patient aged 2 to 10 who had a stem cell transplant for acute lymphoblastic leukemia, so the T cells may come from the graft donor. The V call is TRBV6-1, the J call TRBJ2-2; D unclear. In DNA, the CDR3 is TGTGCCTCATTGGGGTCGGCGGCTCTTGGCCCTCGGAGGCTGTTTTTT. Amino acids: CASLGSAALGPRRLFF.